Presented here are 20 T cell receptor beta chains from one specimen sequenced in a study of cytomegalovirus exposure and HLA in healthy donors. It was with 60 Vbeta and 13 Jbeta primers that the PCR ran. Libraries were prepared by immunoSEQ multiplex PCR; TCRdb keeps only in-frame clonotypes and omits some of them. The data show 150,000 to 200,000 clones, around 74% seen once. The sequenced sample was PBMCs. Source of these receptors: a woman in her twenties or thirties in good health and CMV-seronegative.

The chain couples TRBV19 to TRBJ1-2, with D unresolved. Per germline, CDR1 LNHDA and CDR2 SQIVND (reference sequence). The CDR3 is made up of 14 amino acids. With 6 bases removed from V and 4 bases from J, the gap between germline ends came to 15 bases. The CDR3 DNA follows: TGTGCCAGTAGCAGGCCGGCAGAAGGCTATGGCTACACCTTC. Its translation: CASSRPAEGYGYTF.

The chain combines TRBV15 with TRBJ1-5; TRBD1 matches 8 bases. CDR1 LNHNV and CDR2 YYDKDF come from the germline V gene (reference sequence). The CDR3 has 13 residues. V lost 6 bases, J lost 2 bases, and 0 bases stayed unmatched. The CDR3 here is CATRDRGNQPQHF. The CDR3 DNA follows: TGTGCCACCAGGGACAGGGGCAATCAGCCCCAGCATTTT.

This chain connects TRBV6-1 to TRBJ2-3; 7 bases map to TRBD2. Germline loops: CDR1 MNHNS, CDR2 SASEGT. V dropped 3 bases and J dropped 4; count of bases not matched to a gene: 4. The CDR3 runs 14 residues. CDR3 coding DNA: TGTGCCAGCAGTGACGGGGGGAAGTCAGATACGCAGTATTTT. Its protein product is CASSDGGKSDTQYF.

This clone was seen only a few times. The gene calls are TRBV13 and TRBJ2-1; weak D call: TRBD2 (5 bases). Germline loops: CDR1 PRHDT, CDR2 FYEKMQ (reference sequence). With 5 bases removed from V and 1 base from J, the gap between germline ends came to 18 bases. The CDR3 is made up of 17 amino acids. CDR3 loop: CASSLIGRAESYNEQFF. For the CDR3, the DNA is TGTGCCAGCAGCCTCATAGGGCGGGCAGAGTCCTACAATGAGCAGTTCTTC.

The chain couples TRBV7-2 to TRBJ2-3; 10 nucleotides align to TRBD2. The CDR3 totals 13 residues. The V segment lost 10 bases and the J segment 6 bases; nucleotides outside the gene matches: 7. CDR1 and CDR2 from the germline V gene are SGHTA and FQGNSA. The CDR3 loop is CATGAGGQDTQYF. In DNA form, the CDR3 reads TGTGCCACGGGAGCGGGGGGGCAGGATACGCAGTATTTT. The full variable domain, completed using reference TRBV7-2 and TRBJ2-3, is GAGVSQSPSNKVTEKGKDVELRCDPISGHTALYWYRQSLGQGLEFLIYFQGNSAPDKSGLPSDRFSAERTGGSVSTLTIQRTQQEDSAVYLCATGAGGQDTQYFGPGTRLTVL.

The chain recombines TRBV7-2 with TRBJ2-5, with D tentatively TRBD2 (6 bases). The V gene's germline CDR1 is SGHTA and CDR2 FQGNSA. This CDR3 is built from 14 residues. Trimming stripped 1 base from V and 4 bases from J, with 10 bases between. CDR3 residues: CASSLVLGGETQYF. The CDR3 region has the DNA TGTGCCAGCAGCTTAGTACTCGGGGGAGAGACCCAGTACTTC.

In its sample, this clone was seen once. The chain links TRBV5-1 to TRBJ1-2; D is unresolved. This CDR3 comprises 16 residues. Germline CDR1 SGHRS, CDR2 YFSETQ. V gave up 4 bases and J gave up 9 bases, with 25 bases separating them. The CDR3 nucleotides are TGCGCCAGCAGCCCTGAGTTTACCCTTAGATTGATGAGCTACACCTTC. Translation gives CASSPEFTLRLMSYTF.

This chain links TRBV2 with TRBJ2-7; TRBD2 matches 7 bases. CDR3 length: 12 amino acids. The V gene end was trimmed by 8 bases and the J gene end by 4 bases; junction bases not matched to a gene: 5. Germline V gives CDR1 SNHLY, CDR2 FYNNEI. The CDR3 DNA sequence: TGTGCCAGCGGGGGGGACCTTTACGAGCAGTACTTC. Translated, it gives CASGGDLYEQYF.

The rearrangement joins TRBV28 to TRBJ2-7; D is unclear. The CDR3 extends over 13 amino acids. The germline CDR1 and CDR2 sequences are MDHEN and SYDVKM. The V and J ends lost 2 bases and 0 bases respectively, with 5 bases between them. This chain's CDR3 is CASSLDTSYEQYF. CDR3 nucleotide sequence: TGTGCCAGCAGTTTAGACACCTCCTACGAGCAGTACTTC.

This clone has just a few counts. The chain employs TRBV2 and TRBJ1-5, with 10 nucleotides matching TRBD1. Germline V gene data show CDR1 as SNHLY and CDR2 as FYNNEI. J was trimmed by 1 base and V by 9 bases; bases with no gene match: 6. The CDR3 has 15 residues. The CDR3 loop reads CASHRDRGSNQPQHF. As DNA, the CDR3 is TGTGCCAGTCACAGGGACAGGGGAAGCAATCAGCCCCAGCATTTT. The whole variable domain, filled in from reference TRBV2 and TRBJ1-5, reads EPEVTQTPSHQVTQMGQEVILRCVPISNHLYFYWYRQILGQKVEFLVSFYNNEISEKSEIFDDQFSVERPDGSNFTLKIRSTKLEDSAMYFCASHRDRGSNQPQHFGDGTRLSIL.

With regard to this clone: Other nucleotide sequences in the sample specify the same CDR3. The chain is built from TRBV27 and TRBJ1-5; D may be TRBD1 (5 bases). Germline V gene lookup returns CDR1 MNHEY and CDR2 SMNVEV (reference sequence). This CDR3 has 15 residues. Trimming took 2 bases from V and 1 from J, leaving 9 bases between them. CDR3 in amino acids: CASSLGGGSNQPQHF. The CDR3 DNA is TGTGCCAGCAGTTTAGGCGGGGGAAGCAATCAGCCCCAGCATTTT.

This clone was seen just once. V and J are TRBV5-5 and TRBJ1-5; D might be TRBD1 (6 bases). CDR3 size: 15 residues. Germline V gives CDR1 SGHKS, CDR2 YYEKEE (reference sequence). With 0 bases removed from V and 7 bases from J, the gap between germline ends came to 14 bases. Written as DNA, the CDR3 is TGTGCCAGCAGCTTGGAAGCAGGGGTAGGACAGCCCCAGCATTTT. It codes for CASSLEAGVGQPQHF.

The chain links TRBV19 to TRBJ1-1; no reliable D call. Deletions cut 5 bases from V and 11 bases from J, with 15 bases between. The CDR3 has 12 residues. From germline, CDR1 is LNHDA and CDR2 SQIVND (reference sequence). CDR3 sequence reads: CASSPWGGQAFF. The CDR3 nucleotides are TGTGCCAGTAGTCCCTGGGGAGGCCAGGCTTTCTTT.

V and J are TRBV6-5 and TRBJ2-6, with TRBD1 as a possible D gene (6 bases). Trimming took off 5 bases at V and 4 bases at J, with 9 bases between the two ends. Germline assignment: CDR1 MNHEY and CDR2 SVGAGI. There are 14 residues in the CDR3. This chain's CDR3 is CASSTGTGANVLTF. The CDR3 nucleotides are TGTGCCAGCAGTACAGGGACCGGGGCCAACGTCCTGACTTTC.

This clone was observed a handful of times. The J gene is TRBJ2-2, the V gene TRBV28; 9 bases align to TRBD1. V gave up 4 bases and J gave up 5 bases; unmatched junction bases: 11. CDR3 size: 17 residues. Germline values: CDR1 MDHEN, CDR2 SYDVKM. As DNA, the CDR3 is TGTGCCAGCAGTTCCCTACGGACAGGGGATTTAACCGGGGAGCTGTTTTTT. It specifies CASSSLRTGDLTGELFF.

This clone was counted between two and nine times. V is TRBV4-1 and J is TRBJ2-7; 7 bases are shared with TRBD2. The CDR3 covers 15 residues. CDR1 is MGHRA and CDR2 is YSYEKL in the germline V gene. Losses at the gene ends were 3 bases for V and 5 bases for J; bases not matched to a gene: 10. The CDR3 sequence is CASSQKVETSNEQYF. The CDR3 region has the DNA TGCGCCAGCAGCCAGAAGGTAGAGACTAGCAACGAGCAGTACTTC.

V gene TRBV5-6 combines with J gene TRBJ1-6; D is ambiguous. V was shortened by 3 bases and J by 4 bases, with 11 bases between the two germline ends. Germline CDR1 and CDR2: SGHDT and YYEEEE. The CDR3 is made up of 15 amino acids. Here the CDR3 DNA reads TGTGCCAGCAGCTCCGAGGCCGGGTATAATTCACCCCTCCACTTT. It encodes CASSSEAGYNSPLHF.

This CDR3 reads CASSEEAGGSYEQYF. The CDR3 nucleotides are TGTGCCAGCAGTGAAGAGGCAGGGGGCTCCTACGAGCAGTACTTC. The chain has TRBV2 and TRBJ2-5; 7 nucleotides align to TRBD1. The end of the DNA is better explained by TRBJ2-7, so the J call may be wrong. The CDR3 runs 15 residues. Germline V gene data show CDR1 as SNHLY and CDR2 as FYNNEI.

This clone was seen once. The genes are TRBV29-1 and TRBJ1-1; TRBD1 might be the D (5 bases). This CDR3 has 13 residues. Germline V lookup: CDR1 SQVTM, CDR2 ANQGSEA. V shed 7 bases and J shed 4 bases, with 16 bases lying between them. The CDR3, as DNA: TGCAGCGGTGAGACACAGGTTGGCACTGAAGCTTTCTTT. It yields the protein CSGETQVGTEAFF. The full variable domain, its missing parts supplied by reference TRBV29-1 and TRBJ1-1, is SAVISQKPSRDICQRGTSLTIQCQVDSQVTMMFWYRQQPGQSLTLIATANQGSEATYESGFVIDKFPISRPNLTFSTLTVSNMSPEDSSIYLCSGETQVGTEAFFGQGTRLTVV.

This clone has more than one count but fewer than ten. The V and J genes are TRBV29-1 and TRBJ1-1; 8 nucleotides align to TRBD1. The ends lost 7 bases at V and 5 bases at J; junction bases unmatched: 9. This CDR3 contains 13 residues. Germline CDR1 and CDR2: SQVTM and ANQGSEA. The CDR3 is CSARTGRGTEAFF. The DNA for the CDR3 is TGCAGCGCTCGGACAGGGCGGGGGACTGAAGCTTTCTTT.